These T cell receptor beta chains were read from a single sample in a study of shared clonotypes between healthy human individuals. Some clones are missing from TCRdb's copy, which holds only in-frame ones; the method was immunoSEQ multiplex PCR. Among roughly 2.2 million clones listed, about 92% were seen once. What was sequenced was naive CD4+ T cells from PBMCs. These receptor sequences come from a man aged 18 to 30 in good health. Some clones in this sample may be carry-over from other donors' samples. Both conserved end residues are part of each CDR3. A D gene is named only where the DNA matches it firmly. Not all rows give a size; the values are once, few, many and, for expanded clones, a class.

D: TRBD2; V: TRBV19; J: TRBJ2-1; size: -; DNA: TGTGCCAGTAGTCTAGCGGGAGCTGTATCCTACAATGAGCAGTTCTTC; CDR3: CASSLAGAVSYNEQFF
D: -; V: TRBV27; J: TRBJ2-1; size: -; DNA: TGTGCCAGCAGATCTAATAGGGCCCATGAGCAGTTCTTC; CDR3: CASRSNRAHEQFF
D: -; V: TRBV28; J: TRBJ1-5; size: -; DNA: TGTGCCAGCAGTTTCCCAGGGGCGGGCGTGCCCCAGCATTTT; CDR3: CASSFPGAGVPQHF
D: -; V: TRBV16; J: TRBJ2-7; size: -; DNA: TGTGCCAGCAGCCACGCCAAGGGGCAGGCCCCTTTCGAGCAGTACTTC; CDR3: CASSHAKGQAPFEQYF
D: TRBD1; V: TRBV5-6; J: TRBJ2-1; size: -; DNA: TGTGCCAGCAGCTTGGACGGTCGGACAGGCTACAATGAGCAGTTCTTC; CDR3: CASSLDGRTGYNEQFF
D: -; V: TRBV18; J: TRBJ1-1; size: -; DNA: TGTGCCAGCTCACCCGGACTGAACACTGAAGCTTTCTTT; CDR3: CASSPGLNTEAFF
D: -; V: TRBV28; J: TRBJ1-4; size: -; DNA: TGTGCCAGCAGGGACAGCGCCGCAACTAATGAAAAACTGTTTTTT; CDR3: CASRDSAATNEKLFF
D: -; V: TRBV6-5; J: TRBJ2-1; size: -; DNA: TGTGCCAGCAGTTACGCAGGGGTCACCTACAATGAGCAGTTCTTC; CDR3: CASSYAGVTYNEQFF
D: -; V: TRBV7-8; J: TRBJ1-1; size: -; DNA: TGTGCCAGCAGCTTAGTTCTTCTGAACACTGAAGCTTTCTTT; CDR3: CASSLVLLNTEAFF
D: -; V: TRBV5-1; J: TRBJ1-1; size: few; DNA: TGCGCCAGCAGCTTGGCCGGTCAGGTCGTGAACACTGAAGCTTTCTTT; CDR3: CASSLAGQVVNTEAFF
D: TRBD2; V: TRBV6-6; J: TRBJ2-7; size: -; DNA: TGTGCCGCTAGCGGGAGGCCCTCCTACGAGCAGTACTTC; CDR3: CAASGRPSYEQYF
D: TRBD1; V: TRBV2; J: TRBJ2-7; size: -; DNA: TGTGCCAGCAGTGGGGGGACAGGGTCCGCCGAGCAGTACTTC; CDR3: CASSGGTGSAEQYF
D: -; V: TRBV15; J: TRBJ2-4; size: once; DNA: TGTGCCACCAGCAGAGATCACGTAGGGGGGGACATTCAGTACTTC; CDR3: CATSRDHVGGDIQYF
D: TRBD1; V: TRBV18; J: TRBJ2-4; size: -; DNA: TGTGCCAGCTCACCACCAAATCAGGGGGCGGCCAAAAACATTCAGTACTTC; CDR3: CASSPPNQGAAKNIQYF
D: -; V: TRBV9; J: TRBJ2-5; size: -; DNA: TGTGCCAGCAGCGAGGCCCCCGGGTACCAAGATACCCAGTACTTC; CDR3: CASSEAPGYQDTQYF
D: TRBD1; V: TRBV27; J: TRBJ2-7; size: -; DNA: TGTGCCAGCAGTTCCTACGGGACAGCGACCTACGAGCAGTACTTC; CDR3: CASSSYGTATYEQYF
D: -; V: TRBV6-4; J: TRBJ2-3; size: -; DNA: TGTGCCAGCAGTGACCTACCGGCGGCGACGGATACGCAGTATTTT; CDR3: CASSDLPAATDTQYF
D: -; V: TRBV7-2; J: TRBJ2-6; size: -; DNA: TGTGCCAGCAGCCCCGCCGGGACAACCGGGGCCAACGTCCTGACTTTC; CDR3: CASSPAGTTGANVLTF
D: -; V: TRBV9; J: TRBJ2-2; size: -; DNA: TGTGCCAGCAGCTTCTCGGGAAGCGGGCACACCGGGGAGCTGTTTTTT; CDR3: CASSFSGSGHTGELFF
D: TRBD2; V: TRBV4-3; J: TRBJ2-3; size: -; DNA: TGCGCCAGCAGCCCCCAGACTAGCCCTAGCACAGATACGCAGTATTTT; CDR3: CASSPQTSPSTDTQYF
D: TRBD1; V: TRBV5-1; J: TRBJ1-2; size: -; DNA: TGCGCCAGCAGCCCTCAGGGGGCGAGCTATGGCTACACCTTC; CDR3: CASSPQGASYGYTF
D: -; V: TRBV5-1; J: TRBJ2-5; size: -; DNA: TGCGCCAGCAGCTTGGACGGGGGTTCAGAGACCCAGTACTTC; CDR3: CASSLDGGSETQYF
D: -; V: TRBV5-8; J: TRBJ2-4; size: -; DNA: TGTGCCAGCAGCCTGGACTTGGCAGCCAAAAACATTCAGTACTTC; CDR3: CASSLDLAAKNIQYF
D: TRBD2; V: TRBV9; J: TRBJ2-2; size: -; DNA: TGTGCCAGCAGCGTACACCCGGGAGGTCTCGACACCGGGGAGCTGTTTTTT; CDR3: CASSVHPGGLDTGELFF
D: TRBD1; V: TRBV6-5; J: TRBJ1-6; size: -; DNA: TGTGCCAGCAAGGACAGGACAAATTCACCCCTCCACTTT; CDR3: CASKDRTNSPLHF
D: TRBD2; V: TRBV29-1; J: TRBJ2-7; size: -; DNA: TGCAGCGTTTTGGGACTAGCGGGAACCTACGAGCAGTACTTC; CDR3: CSVLGLAGTYEQYF
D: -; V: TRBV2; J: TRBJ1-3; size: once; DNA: TGTGCCAGCAGTACCTCGTGGGGCTCTGGAAACACCATATATTTT; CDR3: CASSTSWGSGNTIYF
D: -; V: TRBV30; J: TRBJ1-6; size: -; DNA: TGTGCCTGGGGGGGTTTTAGTTCACCCCTCCACTTT; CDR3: CAWGGFSSPLHF
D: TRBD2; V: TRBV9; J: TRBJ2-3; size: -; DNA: TGTGCCAGCAGCGTAACTAGCGGGAACACAGATACGCAGTATTTT; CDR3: CASSVTSGNTDTQYF
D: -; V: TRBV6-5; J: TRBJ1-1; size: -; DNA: TGTGCCAGCAGTTACTTACTACAGGGCACTGAAGCTTTCTTT; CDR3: CASSYLLQGTEAFF
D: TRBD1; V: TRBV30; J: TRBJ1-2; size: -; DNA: TGTGCCTGGAGTGTACTCAAGGGGGCACGCTATGGCTACACCTTC; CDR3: CAWSVLKGARYGYTF
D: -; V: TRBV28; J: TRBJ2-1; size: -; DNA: TGTGCCAGCAGTTTCCGGAGAGCTATGAATGAGCAGTTCTTC; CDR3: CASSFRRAMNEQFF
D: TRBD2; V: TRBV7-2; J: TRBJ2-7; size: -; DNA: TGTGCCAGCAGCTTAGGCGGGAGAAGCTCCTACGAGCAGTACTTC; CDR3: CASSLGGRSSYEQYF
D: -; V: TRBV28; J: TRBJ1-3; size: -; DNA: TGTGCCAGCAGTTTTGATGGGCCTGCCTTCTCTGGAAACACCATATATTTT; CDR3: CASSFDGPAFSGNTIYF
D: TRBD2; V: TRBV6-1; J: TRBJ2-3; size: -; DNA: TGTGCCAGCAGTGAAGCGGTATATGGGACTAGCGGGAGGAGGGATACGCAGTATTTT; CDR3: CASSEAVYGTSGRRDTQYF
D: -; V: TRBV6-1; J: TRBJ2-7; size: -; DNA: TGTGCCAGCAGTGAAGGTCGGACGGCGAGGCTGTACGAGCAGTACTTC; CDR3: CASSEGRTARLYEQYF
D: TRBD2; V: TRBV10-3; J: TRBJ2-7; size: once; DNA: TGTGCCATCAAGGAAGGGACTAGCGGAGGGACTCCCTACGAGCAGTACTTC; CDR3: CAIKEGTSGGTPYEQYF
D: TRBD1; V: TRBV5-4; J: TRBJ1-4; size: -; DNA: TGTGCCAGCAGCACCCGACAGGGGGCTGTTGCTAATGAAAAACTGTTTTTT; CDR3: CASSTRQGAVANEKLFF
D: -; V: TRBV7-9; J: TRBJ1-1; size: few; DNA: TGTGCCAGCAGCTTAGGACTTACGAACACTGAAGCTTTCTTT; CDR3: CASSLGLTNTEAFF
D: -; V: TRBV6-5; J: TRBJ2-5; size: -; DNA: TGTGCCAGCAGTTACTCGGGGTCACAGGAAGAGACCCAGTACTTC; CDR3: CASSYSGSQEETQYF
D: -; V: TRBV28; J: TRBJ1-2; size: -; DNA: TGTGCCAGCAGTTTAGGGCGGGACTATGGCTACACCTTC; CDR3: CASSLGRDYGYTF
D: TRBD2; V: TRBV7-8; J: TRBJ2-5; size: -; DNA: TGTGCCAGCAGCTCAACTAGCGGGGGGGAGACCCAGTACTTC; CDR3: CASSSTSGGETQYF
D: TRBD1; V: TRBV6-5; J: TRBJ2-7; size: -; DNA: TGTGCCAGCAGGGAACAGGGGGCAGCCGAGCAGTACTTC; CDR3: CASREQGAAEQYF
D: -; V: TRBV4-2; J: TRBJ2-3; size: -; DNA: TGTGCCAGCAGCCAAGAGTCGGCCGCGGCAGATACGCAGTATTTT; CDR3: CASSQESAAADTQYF
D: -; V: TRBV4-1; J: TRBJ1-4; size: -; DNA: TGCGCCAGCAGCAAATTTATCCGCACCAGACGGCCTGAAAAACTGTTTTTT; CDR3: CASSKFIRTRRPEKLFF
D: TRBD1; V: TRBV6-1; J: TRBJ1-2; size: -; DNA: TGTGCCAGCGCCAGGACAGGGGACTATGGCTACACCTTC; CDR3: CASARTGDYGYTF
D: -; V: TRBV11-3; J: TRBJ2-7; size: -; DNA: TGTGCCAGCAGCTTATTGTCGCCCCGGAGGTCATCCTACGAGCAGTACTTC; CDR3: CASSLLSPRRSSYEQYF
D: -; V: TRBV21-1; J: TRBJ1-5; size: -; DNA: TGTGCCAGCAGCAGACGATTTCTGTTAGGGACAGGGAGGTTAAATCAGCCCCAGCATTTT; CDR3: CASSRRFLLGTGRLNQPQHF